This record looks at one TCR beta chain sequence and its context. This sample stems from a study of blood T cell repertoires in COVID-19. About the research overall: Sites across the United States, Italy and Spain contributed samples from acute and convalescent COVID-19.

V gave up 0 bases and J gave up 3 bases; unmatched junction bases: 3. The CDR3 consists of 17 residues. Per the germline V gene, CDR1 is MNHNS and CDR2 is SASEGT. In the original analysis: Amplified reference gene primers provided the basis for estimating nucleated cell counts. Assay used: immunoSEQ multiplex PCR; TCRdb lists only in-frame clones, some missing. The DNA was the basis for D and trimming; V, J and clone size are from that table. The sample lists about 200,000 clones, roughly 89% occurring once. The rearrangement links TRBV6-1 to TRBJ2-3, with TRBD2 identical over 13 bases. Material: peripheral blood. The receptor comes from a man aged 45-65 years with acute or convalescent COVID-19. CDR3 sequence reads: CASSEAKGLAGTDTQYF. DNA for the CDR3: TGTGCCAGCAGTGAAGCGAAGGGACTAGCGGGAACAGATACGCAGTATTTT.